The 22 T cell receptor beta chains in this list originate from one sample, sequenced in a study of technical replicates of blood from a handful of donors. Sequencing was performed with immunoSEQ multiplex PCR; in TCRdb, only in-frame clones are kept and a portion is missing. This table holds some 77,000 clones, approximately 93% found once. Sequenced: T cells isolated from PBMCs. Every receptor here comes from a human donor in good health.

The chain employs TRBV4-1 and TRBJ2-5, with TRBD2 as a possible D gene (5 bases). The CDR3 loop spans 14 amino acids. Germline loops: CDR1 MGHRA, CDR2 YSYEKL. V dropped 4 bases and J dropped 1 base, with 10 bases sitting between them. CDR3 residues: CASSPGLAQETQYF. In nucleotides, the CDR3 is TGCGCCAGCAGCCCCGGACTCGCCCAAGAGACCCAGTACTTC.

The CDR3 nucleotides read TGTGCCAGCAGCTTGGGACTAGCGGGAGTTAGGGATGAGCAGTTCTTC. Translating it yields CASSLGLAGVRDEQFF. This chain uses TRBV7-9 with TRBJ2-1; 14 positions match TRBD2. This CDR3 region has 16 residues. CDR1 is SEHNR, CDR2 FQNEAQ, per germline (reference sequence). V lost 3 bases, J lost 8 bases, and 6 bases stayed unmatched.

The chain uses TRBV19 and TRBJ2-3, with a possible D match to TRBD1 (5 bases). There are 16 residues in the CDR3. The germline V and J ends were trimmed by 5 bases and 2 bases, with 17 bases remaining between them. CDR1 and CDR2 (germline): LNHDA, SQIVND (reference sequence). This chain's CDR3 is CASSLKVGLYTDTQYF. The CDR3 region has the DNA TGTGCCAGTAGTCTAAAGGTGGGGCTTTACACAGATACGCAGTATTTT. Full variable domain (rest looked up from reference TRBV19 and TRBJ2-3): DGGITQSPKYLFRKEGQNVTLSCEQNLNHDAMYWYRQDPGQGLRLIYYSQIVNDFQKGDIAEGYSVSREKKESFPLTVTSAQKNPTAFYLCASSLKVGLYTDTQYFGPGTRLTVL.

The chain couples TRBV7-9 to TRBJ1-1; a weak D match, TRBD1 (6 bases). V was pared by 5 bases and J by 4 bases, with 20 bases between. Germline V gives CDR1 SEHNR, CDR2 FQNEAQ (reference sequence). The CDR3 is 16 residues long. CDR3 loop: CASSPGTGLILTEAFF. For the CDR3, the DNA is TGTGCCAGCAGCCCCGGCACAGGGCTCATCCTCACTGAAGCTTTCTTT. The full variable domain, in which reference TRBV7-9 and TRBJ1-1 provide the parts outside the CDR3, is DTGVSQNPRHKITKRGQNVTFRCDPISEHNRLYWYRQTLGQGPEFLTYFQNEAQLEKSRLLSDRFSAERPKGSFSTLEIQRTEQGDSAMYLCASSPGTGLILTEAFFGQGTRLTVV.

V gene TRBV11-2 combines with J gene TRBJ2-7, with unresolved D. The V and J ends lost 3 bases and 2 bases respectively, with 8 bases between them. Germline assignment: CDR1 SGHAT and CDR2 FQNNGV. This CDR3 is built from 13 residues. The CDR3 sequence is CASSFLVPYEQYF. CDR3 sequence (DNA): TGTGCCAGCAGCTTCTTAGTTCCCTACGAGCAGTACTTC.

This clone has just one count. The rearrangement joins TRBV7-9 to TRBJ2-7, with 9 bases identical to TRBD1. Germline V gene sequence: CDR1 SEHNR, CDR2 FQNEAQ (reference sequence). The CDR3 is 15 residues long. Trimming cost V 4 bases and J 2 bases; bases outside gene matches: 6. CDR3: CASSSGQGITYEQYF. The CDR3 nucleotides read TGTGCCAGCAGCTCGGGACAGGGTATCACCTACGAGCAGTACTTC.

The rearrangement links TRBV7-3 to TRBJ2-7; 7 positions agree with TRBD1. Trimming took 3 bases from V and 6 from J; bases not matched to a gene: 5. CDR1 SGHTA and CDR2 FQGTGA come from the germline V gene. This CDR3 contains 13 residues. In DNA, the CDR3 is TGTGCCAGCAGCTTTGGGGACAGATCCGAGCAGTACTTC. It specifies CASSFGDRSEQYF.

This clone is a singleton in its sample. CDR3 nucleotides: TGTGCCAGTTTGTTCGAGGAGAGCTACGAGCAGTACTTC. It codes for CASLFEESYEQYF. The chain combines TRBV7-9 with TRBJ2-7; D is uncertain. In germline, CDR1 is SEHNR, CDR2 FQNEAQ (reference sequence). This CDR3 region has 13 residues. Trimming pared 9 bases from V and 3 bases from J, leaving 15 bases between.

This CDR3 is CASSPTANGYTF. Here the CDR3 DNA reads TGTGCCAGTAGCCCGACAGCGAACGGCTACACCTTC. J is TRBJ1-2 and V is TRBV19; tentatively, D is TRBD1 (5 bases). CDR1 and CDR2 (germline): LNHDA, SQIVND (reference sequence). The CDR3 sequence is 12 residues long. V was cut by 6 bases and J by 8 bases, with 13 bases left in between. The full variable domain, completed using reference TRBV19 and TRBJ1-2, is DGGITQSPKYLFRKEGQNVTLSCEQNLNHDAMYWYRQDPGQGLRLIYYSQIVNDFQKGDIAEGYSVSREKKESFPLTVTSAQKNPTAFYLCASSPTANGYTFGSGTRLTVV.

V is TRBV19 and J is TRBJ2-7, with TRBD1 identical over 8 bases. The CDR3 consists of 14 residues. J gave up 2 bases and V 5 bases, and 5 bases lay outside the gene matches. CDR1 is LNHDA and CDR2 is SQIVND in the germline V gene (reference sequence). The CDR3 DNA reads TGTGCCAGTAGTTCCGGACAGGGCCCCTACGAGCAGTACTTC. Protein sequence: CASSSGQGPYEQYF.

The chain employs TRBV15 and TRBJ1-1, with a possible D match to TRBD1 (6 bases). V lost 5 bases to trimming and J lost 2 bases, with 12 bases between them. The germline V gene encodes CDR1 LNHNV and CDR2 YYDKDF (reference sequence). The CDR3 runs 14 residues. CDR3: CATSPQGGNTEAFF. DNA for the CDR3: TGTGCCACCAGCCCCCAAGGGGGAAACACTGAAGCTTTCTTT.

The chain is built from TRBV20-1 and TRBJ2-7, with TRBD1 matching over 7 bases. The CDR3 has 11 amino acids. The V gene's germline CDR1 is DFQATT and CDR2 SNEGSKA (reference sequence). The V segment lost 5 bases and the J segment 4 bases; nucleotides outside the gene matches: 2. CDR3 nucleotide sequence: TGCAGTGCTGACAGGGCATACGAGCAGTACTTC. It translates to CSADRAYEQYF.

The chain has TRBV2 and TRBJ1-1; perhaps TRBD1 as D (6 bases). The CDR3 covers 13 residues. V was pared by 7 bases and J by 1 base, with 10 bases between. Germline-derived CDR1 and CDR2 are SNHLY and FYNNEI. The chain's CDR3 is CASKRTENTEAFF. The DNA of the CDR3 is TGTGCCAGCAAGCGGACAGAGAACACTGAAGCTTTCTTT.

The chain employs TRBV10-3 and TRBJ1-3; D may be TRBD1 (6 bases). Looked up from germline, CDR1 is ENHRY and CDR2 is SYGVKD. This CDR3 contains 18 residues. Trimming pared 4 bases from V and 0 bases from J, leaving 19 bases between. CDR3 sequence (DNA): TGTGCCATCAGTGCCAACGCGGAGGGGGGGGACTCTGGAAACACCATATATTTT. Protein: CAISANAEGGDSGNTIYF.

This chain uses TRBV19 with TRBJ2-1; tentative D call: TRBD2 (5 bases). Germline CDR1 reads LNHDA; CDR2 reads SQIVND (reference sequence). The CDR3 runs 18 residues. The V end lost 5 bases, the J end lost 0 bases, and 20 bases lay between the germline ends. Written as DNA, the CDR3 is TGTGCCAGTAGTGCAAAAGTACCCAACGCGGGCTCCTACAATGAGCAGTTCTTC. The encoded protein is CASSAKVPNAGSYNEQFF.

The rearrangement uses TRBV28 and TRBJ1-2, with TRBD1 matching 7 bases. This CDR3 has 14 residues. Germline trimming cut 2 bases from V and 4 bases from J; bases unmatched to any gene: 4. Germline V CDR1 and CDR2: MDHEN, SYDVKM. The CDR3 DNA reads TGTGCCAGCAGTTTAAGGGGGCCCCTCTATGGCTACACCTTC. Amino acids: CASSLRGPLYGYTF.

CDR3 loop: CASGAGYQPQHF. The CDR3 nucleotides read TGTGCCAGCGGGGCAGGGTATCAGCCCCAGCATTTT. The chain uses TRBV28 and TRBJ1-5; TRBD1 might be the D (5 bases). V was trimmed by 8 bases and J by 5 bases, leaving 10 bases between them. Germline loops: CDR1 MDHEN, CDR2 SYDVKM. The CDR3 has 12 residues.

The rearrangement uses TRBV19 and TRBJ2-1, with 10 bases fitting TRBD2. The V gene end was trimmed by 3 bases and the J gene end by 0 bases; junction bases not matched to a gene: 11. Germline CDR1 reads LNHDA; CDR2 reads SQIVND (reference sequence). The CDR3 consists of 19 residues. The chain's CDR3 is CASSIVELAGILSYNEQFF. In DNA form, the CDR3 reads TGTGCCAGTAGTATTGTAGAACTAGCGGGAATACTCTCCTACAATGAGCAGTTCTTC.

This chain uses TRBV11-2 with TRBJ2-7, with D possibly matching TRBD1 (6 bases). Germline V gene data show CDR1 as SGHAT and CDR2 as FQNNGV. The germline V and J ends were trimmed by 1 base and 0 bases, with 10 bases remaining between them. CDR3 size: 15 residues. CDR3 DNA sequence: TGTGCCAGCAGCTTAGGGACAGCTAGCTCCTACGAGCAGTACTTC. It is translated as CASSLGTASSYEQYF.

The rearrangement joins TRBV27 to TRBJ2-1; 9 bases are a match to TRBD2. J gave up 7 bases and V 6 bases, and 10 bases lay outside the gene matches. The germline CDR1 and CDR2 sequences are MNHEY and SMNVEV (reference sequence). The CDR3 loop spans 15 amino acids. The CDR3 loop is CASSYMREGTNEQFF. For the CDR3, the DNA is TGTGCCAGCAGCTATATGCGGGAGGGGACGAATGAGCAGTTCTTC.

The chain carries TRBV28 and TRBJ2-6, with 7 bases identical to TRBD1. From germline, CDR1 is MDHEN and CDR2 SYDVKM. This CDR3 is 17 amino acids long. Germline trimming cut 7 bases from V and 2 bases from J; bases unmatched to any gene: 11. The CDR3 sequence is CASTNRTGLPGANVLTF. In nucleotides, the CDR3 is TGTGCCAGCACTAACCGGACAGGACTGCCTGGGGCCAACGTCCTGACTTTC.

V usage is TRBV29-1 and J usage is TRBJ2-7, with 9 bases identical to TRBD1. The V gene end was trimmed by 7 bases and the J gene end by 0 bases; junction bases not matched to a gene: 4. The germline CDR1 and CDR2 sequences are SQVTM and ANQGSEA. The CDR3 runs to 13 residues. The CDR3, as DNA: TGCAGCGGCGCGGACAGGGGCTCCTACGAGCAGTACTTC. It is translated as CSGADRGSYEQYF.